The TCR beta chain described here comes from a study of early T cells in non-severe SARS-CoV-2 infection (dated by TCRdb to about 2021). In terms of the full investigation: Because TCR sequencing was done on bulk RNA from unsorted whole blood, the alpha and beta chains could not be paired.

This was a case-control study nested in a cohort of healthcare workers in London, UK, who had nasopharyngeal swab PCR tests and blood samples taken every week. Healthcare workers were enrolled in the week of the UK lockdown, from 23 to 31 March 2020, and were followed every week for up to roughly 15 weeks. A few counts support this clonotype. The antigen it binds to is not known. One base away there is no much larger clone; base qualities are not given. What the research found in general, with its limitations: VDJdb matching was skewed toward anti-spike CD8 responses, so virus-specific expansions were likely underestimated and private and CD4 specificities were missed.

The protocol used for the library was 5' RACE. Sequencing instrument: NextSeq 500. To correct for sequencing error and PCR bias, the TCR library protocol tagged individual cDNA molecules with unique molecular identifiers. TCR alpha and beta chains were both sequenced, and the abundances of alpha and beta sequences in each sample were closely correlated with each other. The paper's processing steps were these. V gene, J gene and CDR3 annotation of TCR sequences was performed with Decombinator V4. Expanded TCRs were defined as changing significantly between any two time points under a Poisson model with p below 0.0001. TCR abundances were normalised to the total number of TCRs sequenced per sample and expressed as counts per million. TRAV1-2 paired with TRAJ12, TRAJ20 or TRAJ33 defined MAIT TCRs, while TRAV10 paired with TRAJ18 defined iNKT TCRs. VDJdb, accessed 1 November 2021, was searched for CMV, EBV and SARS-CoV-2 annotated TCRs, with TCRs annotated for multiple antigens excluded. Clones were called with MiXCR by TCRdb after fastp trimmed the public reads at Q25, and only in-frame beta chains were retained. Under each unique CDR3 protein, matching rows form one entry showing the most common genes and DNA. TCRdb, rather than the study authors, made the V and J calls. Recorded for this sample are about 46,000 distinct CDR3 sequences; 5.4% of them occurred a single time. The top ten constitute 5.4% of the sample.

For CDR1 and CDR2, the germline V gene (reference sequence) lists SEHNR and FQNEAQ. Counted from cysteine to phenylalanine, this CDR3 has 13 amino acids. The read is trimmed to its CDR3 DNA, 39 bases read in frame from base 1. Trimming removed 5 bases from V and 2 bases from J, leaving 10 bases between the germline ends. Sequenced here: whole blood, sampled at baseline. This TCR was sampled from an adult who was a healthcare worker with PCR-confirmed SARS-CoV-2 infection or an uninfected control (not recorded which). The chain couples TRBV7-9 to TRBJ2-7, with no confidently assigned D gene. The nucleotide sequence is given as TGTGCCAGCAGCCTCAGTGGGGCCTACGAGCAGTACTTC. It translates as CASSLSGAYEQYF.